The table lists the clone carrying this T cell receptor beta chain with many counts. The sample is drawn from a study of T-cell reconstitution after alpha-beta-depleted transplantation in children. Unique molecular identifiers were incorporated into the prepared TCRbeta library. Each CDR3 protein gets one entry after TCRdb re-called the PCR reads with MiXCR. The table shows 120,000 or so distinct CDR3 sequences, with roughly 23% occurring only once. This CDR3 is 14 amino acids long. The junction had 7 bases not matched to a gene; V was cut back by 7 bases and J by 7 bases. Germline CDR1 and CDR2: SGHNT and YYREEE (reference sequence).

The genes are TRBV5-4 and TRBJ1-4, with 10 positions matching TRBD1. This sample comprised PBMCs, mostly from graft donor cells, obtained 180 days after TCRalphabeta/CD19-depleted stem cell transplant. The receptor was derived from a male patient aged 2-10 years who had a stem cell transplant for chronic granulomatous disease, so the T cells may come from the graft donor. Here the CDR3 DNA reads TGTGCCAGCGGCACGGACAGGGGGACTGAAAAACTGTTTTTT. The encoded protein is CASGTDRGTEKLFF.